This TCR beta chain was sequenced in a study of CD8 T cells in Susac syndrome. cDNA came from about 0.46 to 1 ug RNA primed by random hexamers. From the immunoSEQ multiplex PCR reads, TCRdb called clonotypes with MiXCR, one entry per CDR3 protein. The sample yields a few hundred thousand distinct CDR3 sequences, 90% to 95% seen once. This CDR3 is built from 16 residues. Losses at the gene ends were 2 bases for V and 6 bases for J; bases not matched to a gene: 10. Per germline, CDR1 LGHDT and CDR2 YNNKEL (reference sequence). Purification of the CD8+ and CD4+ T cells relied on negative isolation, and TEMRA cells underwent FACS enrichment.

V is TRBV3-1 and J is TRBJ2-1; 7 nucleotides line up with TRBD2. The sequence derives from a human donor with multiple sclerosis. Sequencing used CD8+ T cells from PBMCs. CDR3 region: CASSQLRLAKVNEQFF. CDR3 in DNA: TGTGCCAGCAGCCAATTGAGACTAGCCAAGGTCAATGAGCAGTTCTTC.